The 16 T cell receptor beta chains below all came from one sample that was sequenced in a study of blood T cell repertoires in COVID-19. Clones were sequenced by immunoSEQ multiplex PCR, and TCRdb holds only the in-frame ones, with some missing. The repertoire consists of hundreds of thousands of clones, with approximately 84% occurring once and the leading ten covering 1.9%. Material for sequencing was peripheral blood. The receptors were sampled from a woman older than 75 with acute or convalescent COVID-19.

This chain joins TRBV7-8 and TRBJ2-1, with TRBD2 matching over 9 bases. V shed 2 bases and J 10 bases; nucleotides not matched to a gene: 12. The V gene's germline CDR1 is SGHVS and CDR2 FQNEAQ. The CDR3 consists of 16 residues. CDR3 protein: CASSLPGLAISGEQFF. In DNA, the CDR3 is TGTGCCAGCAGCTTACCGGGACTAGCTATATCTGGGGAGCAGTTCTTC.

V and J are TRBV20-1 and TRBJ1-3; 9 bases fit TRBD1. Germline loops: CDR1 DFQATT, CDR2 SNEGSKA (reference sequence). V lost 3 bases and J lost 4; bases outside the gene matches: 16. This CDR3 comprises 18 residues. CDR3 protein: CSASSGTGFLSAGNTIYF. The CDR3 coding sequence is TGCAGTGCTAGTTCCGGGACAGGGTTTCTTTCGGCAGGAAACACCATATATTTT.

The gene calls are TRBV15 and TRBJ2-1, with no clear D. Trimming left V 0 bases short and J 4 bases short, with 7 bases between. This CDR3 has 14 residues. In germline, CDR1 is LNHNV, CDR2 YYDKDF (reference sequence). CDR3 sequence: CATSRDHAYNEQFF. CDR3 DNA: TGTGCCACCAGCAGAGATCATGCGTACAATGAGCAGTTCTTC.

The chain combines TRBV5-1 with TRBJ2-2; 9 bases line up with TRBD2. Losses at the gene ends were 4 bases for V and 6 bases for J; bases not matched to a gene: 10. Germline V lookup: CDR1 SGHRS, CDR2 YFSETQ. This CDR3 has 16 amino acids. The CDR3 spells CASSRPGGRGAGELFF. Here the CDR3 DNA reads TGCGCCAGCAGCCGGCCCGGCGGGAGGGGCGCCGGGGAGCTGTTTTTT.

The CDR3 loop reads CASSLAHSRSGNTIYF. The CDR3 DNA follows: TGTGCCAGCAGTCTAGCCCACAGCCGCTCTGGAAACACCATATATTTT. The rearrangement joins TRBV25-1 to TRBJ1-3; no reliable D call. The V and J ends lost 5 bases and 0 bases respectively, with 14 bases between them. The CDR3 runs 16 residues. Germline V gives CDR1 MGHDK, CDR2 SYGVNS.

This chain uses TRBV11-2 with TRBJ1-2; D uncertain. Trimming removed 1 base from V and 3 bases from J, with 9 bases in between. This CDR3 is built from 14 residues. The germline CDR1 and CDR2 sequences are SGHAT and FQNNGV. DNA of the CDR3: TGTGCCAGCAGCTTAGGAGCGGGATACTATGGCTACACCTTC. Translated, it gives CASSLGAGYYGYTF.

The chain combines TRBV12-3 or TRBV12-4 with TRBJ1-2, with a possible D match to TRBD1 (5 bases). The CDR3 loop spans 11 amino acids. The V end was cut by 3 bases, the J end by 10 bases, with 9 bases between. CDR3: CASSLGTFYTF. The CDR3 coding sequence is TGTGCCAGCAGTTTGGGGACTTTCTACACCTTC.

The chain is built from TRBV6-5 and TRBJ1-6, with D perhaps matching TRBD1 (6 bases). V lost 2 bases and J lost 8, with 10 bases in between. The germline gives CDR1 MNHEY, CDR2 SVGAGI. This CDR3 is built from 14 residues. The CDR3 DNA reads as TGTGCCAGCAGTTACGGACAGACATATTCACCCCTCCACTTT. Translating gives CASSYGQTYSPLHF.

The chain combines TRBV25-1 with TRBJ1-2, with TRBD1 matching 8 bases. The CDR3 covers 15 residues. Germline lookup yields CDR1 MGHDK and CDR2 SYGVNS. Losses at the gene ends were 3 bases for V and 2 bases for J; bases not matched to a gene: 5. The CDR3 protein is CASSDFTGGNYGYTF. CDR3 DNA: TGTGCCAGCAGTGATTTTACAGGGGGGAACTATGGCTACACCTTC.

The genes are TRBV7-2 and TRBJ1-4, with D unresolved. Germline-derived CDR1 and CDR2 are SGHTA and FQGNSA. The V and J ends lost 2 bases and 0 bases respectively, with 7 bases between them. This CDR3 has 15 amino acids. The CDR3 sequence: CASSLNRATNEKLFF. In DNA form, the CDR3 reads TGTGCCAGCAGCTTAAACAGAGCAACTAATGAAAAACTGTTTTTT.

The chain uses TRBV23-1 and TRBJ2-7; D call uncertain. TRBV23-1 is annotated as an ORF whose role is uncertain. V gave up 3 bases and J gave up 2 bases, with 17 bases separating them. There are 16 residues in the CDR3. CDR3 coding DNA: TGCGCCAGCAGTCATTACCCCGTAGTTGCGACCTACGAGCAGTACTTC. Translation gives CASSHYPVVATYEQYF.

This chain joins TRBV7-2 and TRBJ2-1, with 10 bases that match TRBD2. V lost 7 bases to trimming and J lost 9 bases; unmatched junction nucleotides: 18. Germline assignment: CDR1 SGHTA and CDR2 FQGNSA. The CDR3 covers 17 residues. The CDR3 DNA follows: TGTGCCAGCAATGGGGAGAAGGCTCTAGCGGGAGTAGGTGAGCAGTTCTTC. This encodes CASNGEKALAGVGEQFF.

This chain links TRBV7-3 with TRBJ2-1, with TRBD2 as a possible D gene (6 bases). The length of the CDR3 is 16 residues. With 2 bases removed from V and 8 bases from J, the gap between germline ends came to 19 bases. Germline CDR1 is SGHTA and CDR2 is FQGTGA. The CDR3 bases are TGTGCCAGCAGCTTAGAGGGCGGGGCGGCTAGGGATGAGCAGTTCTTC. This translates into CASSLEGGAARDEQFF.

The chain couples TRBV5-1 to TRBJ1-1; TRBD1 is a possible D gene (6 bases). Germline CDR1 is SGHRS and CDR2 is YFSETQ. CDR3 length equals 15 residues. V lost 2 bases and J lost 3, with 14 bases in between. In DNA, the CDR3 is TGCGCCAGCAGCTTTACAGGGAGTATTTACACTGAAGCTTTCTTT. Protein product: CASSFTGSIYTEAFF. Full variable domain (outside the CDR3, taken from reference TRBV5-1 and TRBJ1-1): KAGVTQTPRYLIKTRGQQVTLSCSPISGHRSVSWYQQTPGQGLQFLFEYFSETQRNKGNFPGRFSGRQFSNSRSEMNVSTLELGDSALYLCASSFTGSIYTEAFFGQGTRLTVV.

V usage is TRBV5-1 and J usage is TRBJ2-5, with 13 bases matching TRBD2. Trimming at V came to 4 bases and at J to 5 bases, leaving 8 bases not matched to a gene. The CDR3 covers 16 residues. Germline V lookup: CDR1 SGHRS, CDR2 YFSETQ. The CDR3 coding sequence is TGCGCCAGCAGCCCCGGGACTAGCGGGGTTCGGGAGACCCAGTACTTC. Encoded protein: CASSPGTSGVRETQYF.

This sequence joins TRBV6-2 or TRBV6-3 and TRBJ1-5; a weak D match, TRBD1 (6 bases). This CDR3 comprises 13 residues. Trimming pared 4 bases from V and 7 bases from J, leaving 11 bases between. Germline V gene sequence: CDR1 MNHEY, CDR2 SVGEGT. The CDR3 DNA reads TGTGCCAGCAGTTTCACAACAGGGCAGCCCCAGCATTTT. Its translation: CASSFTTGQPQHF.